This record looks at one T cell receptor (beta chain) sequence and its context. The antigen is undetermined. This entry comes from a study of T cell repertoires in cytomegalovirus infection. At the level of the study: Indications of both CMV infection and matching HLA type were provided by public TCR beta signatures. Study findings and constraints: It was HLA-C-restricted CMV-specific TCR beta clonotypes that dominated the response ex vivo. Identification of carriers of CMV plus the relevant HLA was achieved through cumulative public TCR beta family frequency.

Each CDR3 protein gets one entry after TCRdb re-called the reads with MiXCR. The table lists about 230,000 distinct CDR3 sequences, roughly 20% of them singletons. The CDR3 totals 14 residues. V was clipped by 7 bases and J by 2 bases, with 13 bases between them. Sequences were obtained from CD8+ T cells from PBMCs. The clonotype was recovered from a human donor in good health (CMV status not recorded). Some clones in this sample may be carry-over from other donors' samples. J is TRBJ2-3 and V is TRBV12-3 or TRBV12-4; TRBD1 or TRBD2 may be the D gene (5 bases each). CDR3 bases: TGTGCCAGCACCTCCGGGACCCCCACAGATACGCAGTATTTT. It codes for CASTSGTPTDTQYF.